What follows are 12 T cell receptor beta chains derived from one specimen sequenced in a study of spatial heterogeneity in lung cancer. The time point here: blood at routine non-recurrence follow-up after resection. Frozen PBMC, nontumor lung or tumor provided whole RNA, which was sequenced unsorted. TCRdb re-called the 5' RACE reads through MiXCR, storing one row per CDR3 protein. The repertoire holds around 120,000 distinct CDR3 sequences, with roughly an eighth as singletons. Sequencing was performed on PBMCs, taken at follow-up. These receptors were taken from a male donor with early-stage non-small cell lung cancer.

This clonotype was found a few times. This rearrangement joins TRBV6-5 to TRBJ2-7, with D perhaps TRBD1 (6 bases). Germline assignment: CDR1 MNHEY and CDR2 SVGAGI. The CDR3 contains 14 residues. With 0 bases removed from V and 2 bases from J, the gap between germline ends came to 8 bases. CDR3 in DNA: TGTGCCAGCAGTTACTCGGGACACACCTACGAGCAGTACTTC. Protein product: CASSYSGHTYEQYF.

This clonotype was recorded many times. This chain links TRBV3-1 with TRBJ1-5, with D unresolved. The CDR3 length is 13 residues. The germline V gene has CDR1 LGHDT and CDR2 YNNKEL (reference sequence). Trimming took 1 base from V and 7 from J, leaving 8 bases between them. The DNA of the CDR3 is TGTGCCAGCAGCCAAGGATTTAACCAGCCCCAGCATTTT. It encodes CASSQGFNQPQHF.

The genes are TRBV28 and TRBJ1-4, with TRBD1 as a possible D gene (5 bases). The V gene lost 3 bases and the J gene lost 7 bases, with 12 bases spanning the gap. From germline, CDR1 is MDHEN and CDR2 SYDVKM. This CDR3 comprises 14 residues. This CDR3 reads CASSFGGIGEKLFF. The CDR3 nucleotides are TGTGCCAGCAGTTTCGGGGGGATCGGTGAAAAACTGTTTTTT.

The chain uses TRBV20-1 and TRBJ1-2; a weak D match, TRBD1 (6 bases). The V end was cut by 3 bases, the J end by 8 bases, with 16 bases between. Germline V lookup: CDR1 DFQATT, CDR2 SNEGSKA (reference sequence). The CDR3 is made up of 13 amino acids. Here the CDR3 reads CSARATGTYGYTF. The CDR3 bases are TGCAGTGCTAGGGCCACAGGGACTTACGGCTACACCTTC.

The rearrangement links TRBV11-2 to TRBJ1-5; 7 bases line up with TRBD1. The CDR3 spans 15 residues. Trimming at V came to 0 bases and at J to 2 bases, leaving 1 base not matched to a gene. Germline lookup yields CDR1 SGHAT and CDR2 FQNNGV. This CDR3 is CASSLDTGGNQPQHF. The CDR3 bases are TGTGCCAGCAGCTTAGACACAGGGGGCAATCAGCCCCAGCATTTT.

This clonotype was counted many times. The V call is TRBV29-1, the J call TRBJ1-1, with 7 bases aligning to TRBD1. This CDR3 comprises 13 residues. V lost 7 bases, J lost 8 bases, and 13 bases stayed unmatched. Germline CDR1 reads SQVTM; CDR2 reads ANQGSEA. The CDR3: CSAGTAPPGEAFF. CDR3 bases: TGCAGCGCGGGGACAGCACCTCCGGGAGAAGCTTTCTTT.

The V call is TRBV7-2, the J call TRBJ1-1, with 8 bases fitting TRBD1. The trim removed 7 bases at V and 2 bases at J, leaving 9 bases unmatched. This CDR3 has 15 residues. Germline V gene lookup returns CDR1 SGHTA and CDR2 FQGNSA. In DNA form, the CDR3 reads TGTGCCAGCACCCTTTTCACAGGGGGTAACACTGAAGCTTTCTTT. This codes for CASTLFTGGNTEAFF.

The CDR3 here is CSASRRGGVDEQYF. The CDR3 DNA follows: TGCAGTGCTAGTCGGCGGGGGGGTGTCGACGAGCAGTACTTC. The chain recombines TRBV20-1 with TRBJ2-7; 9 bases align to TRBD2. Trimming took 3 bases from V and 5 from J; bases not matched to a gene: 8. The V gene's germline CDR1 is DFQATT and CDR2 SNEGSKA (reference sequence). The CDR3 spans 14 residues.

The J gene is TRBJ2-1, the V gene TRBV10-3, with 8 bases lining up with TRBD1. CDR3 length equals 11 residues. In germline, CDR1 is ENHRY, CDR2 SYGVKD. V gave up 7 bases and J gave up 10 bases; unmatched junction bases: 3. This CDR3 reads CAIKYRGEQFF. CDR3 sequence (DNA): TGTGCCATCAAATACAGGGGGGAGCAGTTCTTC.

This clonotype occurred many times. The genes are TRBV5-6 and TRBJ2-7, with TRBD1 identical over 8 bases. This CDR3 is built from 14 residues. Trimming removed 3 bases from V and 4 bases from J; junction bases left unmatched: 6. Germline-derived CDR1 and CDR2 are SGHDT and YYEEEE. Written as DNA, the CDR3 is TGTGCCAGCAGCTGGATACAGGGGGGATACGAGCAGTACTTC. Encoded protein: CASSWIQGGYEQYF.

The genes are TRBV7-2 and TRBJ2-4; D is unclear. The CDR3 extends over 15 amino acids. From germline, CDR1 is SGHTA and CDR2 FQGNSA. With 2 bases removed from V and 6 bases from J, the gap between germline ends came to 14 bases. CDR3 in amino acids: CASSLRSARLNIQYF. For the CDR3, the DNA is TGTGCCAGCAGCTTAAGGTCTGCCCGACTAAACATTCAGTACTTC. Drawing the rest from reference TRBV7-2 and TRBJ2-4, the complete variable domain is GAGVSQSPSNKVTEKGKDVELRCDPISGHTALYWYRQSLGQGLEFLIYFQGNSAPDKSGLPSDRFSAERTGGSVSTLTIQRTQQEDSAVYLCASSLRSARLNIQYFGAGTRLSVL.

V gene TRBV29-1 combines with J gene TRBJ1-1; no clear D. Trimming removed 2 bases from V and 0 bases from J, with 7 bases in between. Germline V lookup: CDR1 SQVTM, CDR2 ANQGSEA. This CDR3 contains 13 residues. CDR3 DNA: TGCAGCGTTGAAAGGCCTCTGAACACTGAAGCTTTCTTT. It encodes CSVERPLNTEAFF.